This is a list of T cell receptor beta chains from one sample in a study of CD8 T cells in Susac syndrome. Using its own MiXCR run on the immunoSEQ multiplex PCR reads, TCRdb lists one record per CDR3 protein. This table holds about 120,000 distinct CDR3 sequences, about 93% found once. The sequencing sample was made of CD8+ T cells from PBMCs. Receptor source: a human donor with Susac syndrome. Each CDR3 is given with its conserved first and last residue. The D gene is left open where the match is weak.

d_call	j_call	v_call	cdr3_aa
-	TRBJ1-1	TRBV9	CASGTENTEAFF
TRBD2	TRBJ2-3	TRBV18	CASSPPRESDTQYF
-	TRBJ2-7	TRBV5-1	CASSGNYEQYF
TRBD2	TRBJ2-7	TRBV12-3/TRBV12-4	CASRTTSGDTYEQYF
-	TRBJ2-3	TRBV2	CASSHRTDTQYF
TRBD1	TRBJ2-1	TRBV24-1	CATSGTGNEQFF
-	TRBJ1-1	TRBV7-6	CASSLAMGVLNTEAFF
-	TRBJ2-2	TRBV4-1	CASSGYLHTGELFF
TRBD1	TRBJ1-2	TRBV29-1	CSVDKTGLDGYTF
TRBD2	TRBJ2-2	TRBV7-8	CASSLSSGDTGELFF
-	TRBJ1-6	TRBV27	CASSSASSYNSPLHF
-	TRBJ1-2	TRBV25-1	CASSEVRGGTF
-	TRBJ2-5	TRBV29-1	CSVGEGGLQETQYF
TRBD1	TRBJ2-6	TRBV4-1	CASSQSPGQGYSGANVLTF
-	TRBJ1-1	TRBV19	CATGNTEAFF
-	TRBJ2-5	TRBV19	CASSSSGGYTEETQYF
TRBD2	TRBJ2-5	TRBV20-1	CSAHESGGALETQYF